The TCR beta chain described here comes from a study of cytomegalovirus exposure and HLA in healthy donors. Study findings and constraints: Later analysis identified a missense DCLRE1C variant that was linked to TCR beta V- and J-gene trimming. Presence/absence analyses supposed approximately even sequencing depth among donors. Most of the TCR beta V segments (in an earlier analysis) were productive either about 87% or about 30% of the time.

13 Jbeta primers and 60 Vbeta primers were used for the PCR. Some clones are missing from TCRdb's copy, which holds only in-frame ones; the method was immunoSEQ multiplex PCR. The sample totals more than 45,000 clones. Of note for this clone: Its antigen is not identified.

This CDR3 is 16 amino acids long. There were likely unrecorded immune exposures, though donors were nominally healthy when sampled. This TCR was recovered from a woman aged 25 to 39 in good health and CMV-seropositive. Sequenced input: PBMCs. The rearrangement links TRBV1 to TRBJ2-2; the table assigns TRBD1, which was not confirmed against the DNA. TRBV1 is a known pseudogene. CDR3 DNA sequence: TGCACCAGCAGCCAAGATGGCAGGGGGAAGAGCGGGGAGCTGTTTTTT. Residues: CTSSQDGRGKSGELFF.